This T cell receptor (beta chain) derives from a study of blood T cell repertoires in COVID-19. As for the study in general: Donors in the United States, Italy and Spain gave samples during acute or convalescent COVID-19. In each case, the material was cDNA or gDNA derived from T cells, B-cell-depleted T cells, or PBMCs.

In the authors' methods: Reference gene primers were amplified, and this amplification served to estimate nucleated cell counts. Using immunoSEQ multiplex PCR, the repertoire was profiled, and TCRdb retains in-frame clones only, with some absent. That table furnishes V, J and clone size, whereas the DNA furnished D and trimming. The data show some 140,000 clones, with over 80% seen just once and 2% to 2.5% held by the top ten. Germline CDR1 ENHRY, CDR2 SYGVKD. The CDR3 is 13 residues long. Trimming removed 6 bases at V and 11 bases at J, with 19 bases between. The TCR comes from a man aged 50-60 years with active COVID-19. V gene TRBV10-3 combines with J gene TRBJ1-1; D possibly corresponds to TRBD1 (6 bases). Specimen: peripheral blood. CDR3 nucleotides: TGTGCCATCAGACAGACATCTCCAGGGGACGCTTTCTTT. This encodes CAIRQTSPGDAFF.